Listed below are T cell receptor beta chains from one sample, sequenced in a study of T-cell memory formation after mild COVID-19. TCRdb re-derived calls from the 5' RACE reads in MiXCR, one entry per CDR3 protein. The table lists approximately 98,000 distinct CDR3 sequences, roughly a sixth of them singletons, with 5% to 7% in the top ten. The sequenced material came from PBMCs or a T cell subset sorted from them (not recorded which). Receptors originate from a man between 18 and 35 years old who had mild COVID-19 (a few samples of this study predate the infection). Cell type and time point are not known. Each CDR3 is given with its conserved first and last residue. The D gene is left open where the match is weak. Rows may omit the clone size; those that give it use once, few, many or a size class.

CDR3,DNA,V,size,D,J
CASSQTGGSYNEQFF,TGTGCCAGCAGCCAAACAGGGGGCTCCTACAATGAGCAGTTCTTC,TRBV6-5,few,TRBD1,TRBJ2-1
CASSLNSPTEAFF,TGTGCCAGCAGCTTGAATTCACCCACTGAAGCTTTCTTT,TRBV7-9,few,-,TRBJ1-1
CASSFALDIRASNEQFF,TGCGCCAGCAGCTTCGCCTTGGACATTAGAGCTAGCAATGAGCAGTTCTTC,TRBV5-1,medium-sized,-,TRBJ2-1
CASSPWPGGEQFF,TGTGCCAGCAGCCCTTGGCCCGGGGGTGAGCAGTTCTTC,TRBV7-2,few,-,TRBJ2-1
CASGLPDRDTF,TGTGCTAGTGGTTTGCCGGACAGGGACACCTTC,TRBV12-5,once,TRBD1,TRBJ1-2
CASSSRQSTWGETQYF,TGCGCCAGCAGCAGCCGACAGTCTACGTGGGGAGAGACCCAGTACTTC,TRBV4-1,-,-,TRBJ2-5
CATSDLDQRAEAFF,TGTGCCACCAGTGATTTGGACCAGAGAGCTGAAGCTTTCTTT,TRBV24-1,-,-,TRBJ1-1
CASSLRWTSRRETQYF,TGTGCCAGCAGTCTCCGTTGGACATCCCGGAGGGAGACCCAGTACTTC,TRBV27,once,-,TRBJ2-5
CASSPRVGQDPTGELFF,TGTGCCAGCAGCCCAAGGGTCGGACAGGACCCCACCGGGGAGCTGTTTTTT,TRBV5-5,-,TRBD1,TRBJ2-2
CSARLTGDGSYEQYF,TGCAGTGCTAGATTGACAGGGGACGGCTCCTACGAGCAGTACTTC,TRBV20-1,few,TRBD1,TRBJ2-7
CASSQERNRALSGNTIYF,TGCGCCAGCAGCCAAGAAAGAAACAGGGCCCTCTCTGGAAACACCATATATTTT,TRBV4-3,few,-,TRBJ1-3
CSAKTSGGTDTQYF,TGCAGTGCTAAGACTAGCGGGGGCACAGATACGCAGTATTTT,TRBV20-1,few,TRBD2,TRBJ2-3
CASSLEGGTQYF,TGCGCCAGCAGCTTGGAAGGTGGGACCCAGTACTTC,TRBV5-1,few,-,TRBJ2-5
CASSLNLAGFVNTIYF,TGTGCCAGCAGCTTAAATCTTGCAGGGTTCGTGAACACCATATATTTT,TRBV7-9,-,-,TRBJ1-3
CASSIGTGETEAFF,TGCGCCAGCAGCATTGGGACAGGGGAAACTGAAGCTTTCTTT,TRBV5-1,few,TRBD1,TRBJ1-1
CASRPIGQNGEQFF,TGTGCCAGCAGGCCGATCGGGCAAAACGGGGAGCAGTTCTTC,TRBV7-2,-,-,TRBJ2-1
CASSLARDVALYGYTF,TGTGCCAGCAGCTTAGCGCGGGATGTGGCTCTCTATGGCTACACCTTC,TRBV7-2,-,-,TRBJ1-2
CASSVNTWWNEQFF,TGTGCCAGCAGCGTAAACACCTGGTGGAATGAGCAGTTCTTC,TRBV9,few,-,TRBJ2-1
CASSEARELLAWFF,TGTGCCAGCAGTGAAGCGCGAGAGTTACTAGCCTGGTTCTTC,TRBV2,many,-,TRBJ2-1
CSASGLTEQFF,TGCAGTGCTTCGGGACTTACAGAGCAGTTCTTC,TRBV20-1,-,-,TRBJ2-1
CASSSWTSRNEQFF,TGTGCCAGCAGCTCCTGGACTAGCCGAAATGAGCAGTTCTTC,TRBV7-2,few,TRBD2,TRBJ2-1
CASSLGRASNQPQHF,TGTGCCAGCAGTTTAGGACGGGCTAGCAATCAGCCCCAGCATTTT,TRBV27,-,-,TRBJ1-5
CASSSIRTGNYGYTF,TGTGCCAGCAGCTCGATCCGGACAGGGAACTATGGCTACACCTTC,TRBV11-2,-,TRBD1,TRBJ1-2
CASSQGSGGSVDTQYF,TGCGCCAGCAGCCAAGGGAGCGGGGGCAGCGTAGATACGCAGTATTTT,TRBV4-3,many,TRBD2,TRBJ2-3
CASRRGGDEQFF,TGTGCCAGCAGGAGGGGGGGGGATGAGCAGTTCTTC,TRBV2,many,-,TRBJ2-1
CSARGHLNQPQHF,TGCAGTGCTAGAGGACACCTTAATCAGCCCCAGCATTTT,TRBV20-1,few,-,TRBJ1-5
CASSLALAGGTDTQYF,TGCGCCAGCAGCTTGGCTCTAGCGGGGGGTACCGATACGCAGTATTTT,TRBV5-1,-,TRBD2,TRBJ2-3
CASSLSSGGADTQYF,TGTGCCAGCAGCTTATCTAGCGGGGGGGCAGATACGCAGTATTTT,TRBV7-3,-,TRBD2,TRBJ2-3
CSARRTSGGQLNSYNEQFF,TGCAGTGCTAGACGGACTAGCGGGGGCCAACTCAACTCCTACAATGAGCAGTTCTTC,TRBV20-1,-,TRBD2,TRBJ2-1
CASSQHLTRAEQYF,TGTGCCAGCAGCCAACATCTTACCAGGGCCGAGCAGTACTTC,TRBV3-1,few,-,TRBJ2-7
CASSASDPLGGYTF,TGCGCCAGCAGCGCCTCGGACCCGTTGGGAGGCTACACCTTC,TRBV5-1,few,-,TRBJ1-2
CASSLSPGRGSGSYTF,TGTGCCAGCAGCTTGTCCCCGGGCAGGGGGTCGGGTAGCTACACCTTC,TRBV7-2,few,TRBD1,TRBJ1-2
CSARRWQPSSGANVLTF,TGCAGTGCTAGGAGGTGGCAGCCGAGCTCTGGGGCCAACGTCCTGACTTTC,TRBV20-1,-,-,TRBJ2-6
CASRQEETQYF,TGTGCCAGCAGGCAGGAAGAGACCCAGTACTTC,TRBV2,-,-,TRBJ2-5
CASSYEGAINIQYF,TGTGCCAGCAGTTACGAGGGGGCCATCAACATTCAGTACTTC,TRBV12-3/TRBV12-4,few,TRBD1,TRBJ2-4
CASSLAALPNTEAFF,TGTGCCAGCAGCTTAGCCGCCCTCCCGAACACTGAAGCTTTCTTT,TRBV7-2,few,-,TRBJ1-1
CASSPPSGQVNSNGYTF,TGTGCCAGCTCACCACCGTCGGGACAGGTTAACTCGAATGGCTACACCTTC,TRBV18,few,TRBD1,TRBJ1-2
CASSQDGTSGGRETQYF,TGTGCCAGCAGCCAAGATGGCACTAGCGGGGGGAGAGAGACCCAGTACTTC,TRBV4-2,-,TRBD2,TRBJ2-5
CASSLTGSGAVTGELFF,TGTGCCAGCAGCTTAACGGGAAGTGGGGCGGTCACCGGGGAGCTGTTTTTT,TRBV7-3,-,-,TRBJ2-2
CASSLAGRGHTEAFF,TGTGCCAGCAGCCTAGCGGGCAGGGGTCACACTGAAGCTTTCTTT,TRBV7-9,once,-,TRBJ1-1
CSVEEGRGFYEQYF,TGCAGCGTTGAAGAAGGGCGGGGGTTCTACGAGCAGTACTTC,TRBV29-1,many,TRBD2,TRBJ2-7
CASSPDRANTEAFF,TGTGCCAGCTCACCGGACAGGGCGAACACTGAAGCTTTCTTT,TRBV18,-,TRBD1,TRBJ1-1
CASSPLQGAPPEAFF,TGTGCCAGCAGCCCGCTACAGGGGGCGCCTCCTGAAGCTTTCTTT,TRBV11-2,few,TRBD1,TRBJ1-1
CASLAGTSGTDTQYF,TGTGCCAGCCTCGCCGGGACTAGCGGCACAGATACGCAGTATTTT,TRBV5-4,few,TRBD2,TRBJ2-3
CATSTVPGQGTDTGELFF,TGTGCCACCTCCACAGTCCCGGGACAGGGGACGGACACCGGGGAGCTGTTTTTT,TRBV24-1,-,TRBD1,TRBJ2-2
CASSYRLGAQYF,TGTGCCAGCAGTTACAGGCTCGGGGCCCAGTACTTC,TRBV6-5,-,-,TRBJ2-5